This is a list of T cell receptor beta chains from one sample in a study of T cell responses to AZD1222 COVID-19 vaccine. Generated by immunoSEQ multiplex PCR, the TCRdb table keeps only in-frame clones and is missing some. In the table there are approximately 45,000 clones, approximately 90% of which are singletons. The starting material was peripheral blood, obtained 28 days after the second AZD1222 dose. These receptors were collected from an adult who received the AZD1222 COVID-19 vaccine. Both conserved end residues are part of each CDR3. A D gene is named only where the DNA matches it firmly. Clone size is shown for a subset of rows, as once, few, many or a class of expanded clone.

TRBV9,-,-,TRBJ1-2,TGTGCCAGCAGCGTTGTCCCCCTCTATGGCTACACCTTC,CASSVVPLYGYTF
TRBV4-3,-,-,TRBJ1-1,TGCGCCAGCAGCCAGGCCGGGGGGATGAACACTGAAGCTTTCTTT,CASSQAGGMNTEAFF
TRBV2,-,-,TRBJ2-1,TGTGCCAGCAGTGGAGAGAATGAGCAGTTCTTC,CASSGENEQFF
TRBV11-2,-,TRBD1,TRBJ1-3,TGTGCCAGCAGCCCCCTCCCCAGGGGGCCCTCTGGAAACACCATATATTTT,CASSPLPRGPSGNTIYF
TRBV5-1,once,-,TRBJ2-5,TGCGCCAGCAGCAACCCCGGGGAGACCCAGTACTTC,CASSNPGETQYF
TRBV11-2,-,-,TRBJ1-3,TGTGCCAGCAGCTTATGGTCGGGGGATCCCTCTGGAAACACCATATATTTT,CASSLWSGDPSGNTIYF
TRBV7-9,-,-,TRBJ1-1,TGTGCCAGCAGCTTAGGGTCAGCCGGGAACACTGAAGCTTTCTTT,CASSLGSAGNTEAFF
TRBV28,-,-,TRBJ2-7,TGTGCCAGCAGTTTACAGGGTAGTCGTTCCTACGAGCAGTACTTC,CASSLQGSRSYEQYF
TRBV5-1,-,TRBD1,TRBJ2-7,TGCGCCAGCAGCGACGGACAGGGATCCTACGAGCAGTACTTC,CASSDGQGSYEQYF
TRBV6-5,-,TRBD1,TRBJ2-1,TGTGCCAGCAGTTACTCGGGACAGGCGTTCTTC,CASSYSGQAFF
TRBV5-1,-,-,TRBJ1-2,TGCGCCAGCAGCTTGGATAGGGGGAACTATGGCTACACCTTC,CASSLDRGNYGYTF
TRBV28,-,TRBD2,TRBJ2-7,TGTGCCAGCACTTCAGCTGGACTAGCGGGAGTGGGAGAGCAGTACTTC,CASTSAGLAGVGEQYF
TRBV4-1,-,TRBD2,TRBJ2-1,TGCGCCAGCAGCCGACCACTAGCGAATGAGCAGTTCTTC,CASSRPLANEQFF
TRBV12-3/TRBV12-4,-,-,TRBJ2-1,TGTGCCTGCTCACGGGGTCGATCGGAGCAGTTCTTC,CACSRGRSEQFF
TRBV16,once,-,TRBJ1-1,TGTGCCAGCAGTCCCCAGTTGGGCGCGGGTGAAGCTTTCTTT,CASSPQLGAGEAFF
TRBV9,few,-,TRBJ1-2,TGTGCCAGCAGCGTAGGGCAGGGAGGCTCTGGCTACACCTTC,CASSVGQGGSGYTF
TRBV21-1,few,-,TRBJ1-1,TGTGCCAGCAGCCTAGGGGAGGGGATGGCAGCTTTCTTT,CASSLGEGMAAFF
TRBV9,-,-,TRBJ2-1,TGTGCCAGCAGCGTAGTTAGCAGCAATGAGCAGTTCTTC,CASSVVSSNEQFF
TRBV7-8,-,-,TRBJ1-5,TGTGCCAGCAGCTTTGGGGGGAATCAGCCCCAGCATTTT,CASSFGGNQPQHF
TRBV7-8,once,TRBD1,TRBJ2-2,TGTGCCAGCAGCTCCCGACAGGGGCAGAGCGGGGAGCTGTTTTTT,CASSSRQGQSGELFF
TRBV5-6,-,-,TRBJ2-7,TGTGCCAGCAGCTTGGGGGGTCCGCGGACATACGAGCAGTACTTC,CASSLGGPRTYEQYF
TRBV7-9,-,TRBD1,TRBJ1-1,TGTGCCAGCAGCAAGAGGGACAGGGGGAACACTGAAGCTTTCTTT,CASSKRDRGNTEAFF
TRBV7-8,-,-,TRBJ1-6,TGTGCCAGCAGCTTGAGGGCATTTTTAAATTCACCCCTCCACTTT,CASSLRAFLNSPLHF
TRBV5-4,once,TRBD2,TRBJ2-5,TGTGCCAGCAGTTCGAGGGCGGGAGGGAGTCAAGAGACCCAGTACTTC,CASSSRAGGSQETQYF
TRBV27,once,-,TRBJ2-5,TGTGCCAGCAGTTTCCTTCGTCGAGAGACGGATAGTCAAGAGACCCAGTACTTC,CASSFLRRETDSQETQYF
TRBV19,-,TRBD1,TRBJ2-7,TGTGCCAGTAGTATTGGACAGGGCGGCGAGCAGTACTTC,CASSIGQGGEQYF
TRBV9,-,TRBD2,TRBJ2-3,TGTGCCAGCAGCGTAGGGCTAGCGGGAGCAGAAGATACGCAGTATTTT,CASSVGLAGAEDTQYF
TRBV2,-,-,TRBJ2-7,TGTGCCAGCAGTGAATCTTTCTGGCTAACTACCTACGAGCAGTACTTC,CASSESFWLTTYEQYF
TRBV28,-,-,TRBJ2-7,TGTGCCAGCAGGATTGGACTCTTCTACGAGCAGTACTTC,CASRIGLFYEQYF
TRBV5-1,-,-,TRBJ2-7,TGCGCCAGTGCCGGGACACCGATCTACGAGCAGTACTTC,CASAGTPIYEQYF
TRBV9,-,-,TRBJ1-2,TGTGCCAGCAGCGTAGTTGCAGACAGCTATGGCTACACCTTC,CASSVVADSYGYTF
TRBV12-3/TRBV12-4,-,-,TRBJ2-1,TGTGCCAGCAGTTTCAGACAAGAGCAGTTCTTC,CASSFRQEQFF
TRBV2,-,TRBD1,TRBJ2-7,TGTGCCAGCAGTAGACCGGGACAGGGGTACGAGCAGTACTTC,CASSRPGQGYEQYF
TRBV12-3/TRBV12-4,once,-,TRBJ1-5,TGTGCCAGCAGTGACCCGGGACTGCGAAAGCATTTT,CASSDPGLRKHF
TRBV28,-,-,TRBJ2-7,TGTGCCAGCAGTCAGACACCTTACGAGCAGTACTTC,CASSQTPYEQYF
TRBV7-9,-,TRBD1,TRBJ2-7,TGTGCCAGCAGCTTAGGGGACAGGGGATCTCGTGGCGAGCAGTACTTC,CASSLGDRGSRGEQYF
TRBV2,-,-,TRBJ2-3,TGTGCCAGCAGTGACCGAGGCGATACGCAGTATTTT,CASSDRGDTQYF
TRBV2,-,-,TRBJ1-1,TGTGCCAGCACCGCGGGGATCAATTACGACACTGAAGCTTTCTTT,CASTAGINYDTEAFF
TRBV6-5,-,TRBD1,TRBJ1-4,TGTGCCAGCAGTTTGACCGGGACAGGGAAGGAAAAACTGTTTTTT,CASSLTGTGKEKLFF
TRBV5-1,-,-,TRBJ1-2,TGCGCCAGCAGCTTGGGGGCAGGGCAAGCTAACTATGGCTACACCTTC,CASSLGAGQANYGYTF